The next 5 T cell receptor beta chains were all read from a single sample in a study of identical twins. Using its own MiXCR run on the 5' RACE reads, TCRdb lists one record per CDR3 protein. The data show 1,800,000 or so distinct CDR3 sequences, with about 30% seen just once and 0.27% held by the top ten. The sequenced sample consisted of cord blood. Receptors originate from a newborn girl in good health.

The chain carries TRBV7-9 and TRBJ1-2; no firm D call. The CDR3 consists of 15 residues. The V end was cut by 5 bases, the J end by 0 bases, with 13 bases between. CDR1 and CDR2 from the germline V gene are SEHNR and FQNEAQ (reference sequence). CDR3 protein: CASSPDISANYGYTF. DNA of the CDR3: TGTGCCAGCAGCCCCGACATTTCAGCTAACTATGGCTACACCTTC. The whole variable domain, filled in from reference TRBV7-9 and TRBJ1-2, reads DTGVSQNPRHKITKRGQNVTFRCDPISEHNRLYWYRQTLGQGPEFLTYFQNEAQLEKSRLLSDRFSAERPKGSFSTLEIQRTEQGDSAMYLCASSPDISANYGYTFGSGTRLTVV.

This chain joins TRBV5-1 and TRBJ2-1; D gene unclear. V was cut by 2 bases and J by 0 bases, with 12 bases left in between. The CDR3 has 16 amino acids. Germline assignment: CDR1 SGHRS and CDR2 YFSETQ. CDR3 DNA: TGCGCCAGCAGCTTAGAAGGGCAGAGCTCCTACAATGAGCAGTTCTTC. Its protein is CASSLEGQSSYNEQFF.

V usage is TRBV5-1 and J usage is TRBJ1-1, with D hard to call. The CDR3 is 15 residues long. Germline-derived CDR1 and CDR2 are SGHRS and YFSETQ. V was shortened by 4 bases and J by 0 bases, with 13 bases between the two germline ends. The CDR3 is CASSALTEMNTEAFF. The CDR3 DNA reads as TGCGCCAGCAGCGCCTTGACCGAGATGAACACTGAAGCTTTCTTT.

The chain combines TRBV7-9 with TRBJ1-4; 7 bases match TRBD1. J lost 3 bases, V lost 3 bases, and 4 bases had no gene match. CDR1 SEHNR and CDR2 FQNEAQ come from the germline V gene (reference sequence). This CDR3 has 15 amino acids. In DNA, the CDR3 is TGTGCCAGCAGCTTGAACACAGGGGCTAATGAAAAACTGTTTTTT. Protein product: CASSLNTGANEKLFF.

The chain carries TRBV27 and TRBJ1-4; D perhaps matches TRBD1 (5 bases). V was cut by 9 bases and J by 3 bases, with 14 bases left in between. The length of the CDR3 is 14 residues. CDR1 and CDR2 from the germline V gene are MNHEY and SMNVEV (reference sequence). The CDR3 here is CASLRGEANEKLFF. The DNA of the CDR3 is TGTGCCAGTCTCCGGGGGGAGGCTAATGAAAAACTGTTTTTT. The variable domain in full, with the rest retrieved from reference TRBV27 and TRBJ1-4, is EAQVTQNPRYLITVTGKKLTVTCSQNMNHEYMSWYRQDPGLGLRQIYYSMNVEVTDKGDVPEGYKVSRKEKRNFPLILESPSPNQTSLYFCASLRGEANEKLFFGSGTQLSVL.